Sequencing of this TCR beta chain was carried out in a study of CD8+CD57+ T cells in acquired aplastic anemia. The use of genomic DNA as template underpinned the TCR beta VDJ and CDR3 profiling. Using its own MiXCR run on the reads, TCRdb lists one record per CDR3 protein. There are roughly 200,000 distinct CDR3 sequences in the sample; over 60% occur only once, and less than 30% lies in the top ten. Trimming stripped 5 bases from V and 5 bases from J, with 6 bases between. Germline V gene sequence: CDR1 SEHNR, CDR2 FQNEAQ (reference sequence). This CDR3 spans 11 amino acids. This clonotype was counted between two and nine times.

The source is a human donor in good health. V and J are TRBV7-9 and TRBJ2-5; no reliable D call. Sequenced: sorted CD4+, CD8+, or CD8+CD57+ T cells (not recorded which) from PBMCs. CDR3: CASSGPETQYF. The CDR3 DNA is TGTGCCAGCAGCGGGCCGGAGACCCAGTACTTC.